This T cell receptor (beta chain) was identified in a study of metastatic and nonmetastatic thyroid tumors. As for the study in general: Where malignant and benign thyroid patients were concerned, repertoires were compared across blood and tumor or nodule tissue.

No treatment had been given to any patient before thyroid surgery. This clone occurred many times. MiXCR was used by TCRdb to re-call the PCR reads. The data contain 30,000 to 40,000 clones, roughly 19% of them seen just once; the ten biggest clones take up 18%. The ends lost 10 bases at V and 8 bases at J; junction bases unmatched: 14. This CDR3 region has 14 residues. Germline lookup yields CDR1 LNHDA and CDR2 SQIVND (reference sequence). This receptor was identified in a female donor with papillary thyroid cancer or a benign thyroid nodule (not recorded which). Some clones in this sample may be carry-over from other donors' samples. The V gene is TRBV19, the J gene TRBJ2-1, with TRBD1 identical over 7 bases. Sequenced: blood. The CDR3 loop reads CANSNDRVGDEQFF. For the CDR3, the DNA is TGTGCCAATAGCAATGACAGGGTGGGAGATGAGCAGTTCTTC.